The 27 T cell receptor beta chains below were found in one sample sequenced in a study of T cells in localized non-small cell lung cancer. Measured with immunoSEQ multiplex PCR; TCRdb has only the in-frame clones, and not every one. Of about 21,000 clones listed, about 81% were seen once; the top ten hold roughly 2.2%. Sample: peripheral blood, taken before any cancer treatment. The receptors were gathered from a man aged 35 to 69 with stage I lung adenocarcinoma.

This clone was seen more than once but under ten times. This chain links TRBV5-1 with TRBJ2-5; TRBD2 aligns across 12 bases. Per germline, CDR1 SGHRS and CDR2 YFSETQ. This CDR3 has 16 residues. V shed 0 bases and J 3 bases; nucleotides not matched to a gene: 3. CDR3 residues: CASSLGASGREETQYF. CDR3 coding DNA: TGCGCCAGCAGCTTGGGGGCTAGCGGGAGGGAAGAGACCCAGTACTTC.

The CDR3 region is CASSAWQDGEKLFF. The CDR3 region has the DNA TGTGCCAGCAGTGCGTGGCAGGACGGTGAAAAACTGTTTTTT. The rearrangement uses TRBV28 and TRBJ1-4; D is unresolved. This CDR3 comprises 14 residues. Trimming removed 5 bases from V and 7 bases from J, with 14 bases in between. Germline V gene lookup returns CDR1 MDHEN and CDR2 SYDVKM.

There are a few counts of this clone. V is TRBV25-1 and J is TRBJ2-3, with 13 bases identical to TRBD2. This CDR3 comprises 18 residues. CDR1 and CDR2 from the germline V gene are MGHDK and SYGVNS. The J segment lost 2 bases and the V segment lost 3 bases, leaving 8 bases of the junction unmatched. CDR3 coding DNA: TGTGCCAGCAGTGAGGGTTGGACTAGCGGGAGTAACACAGATACGCAGTATTTT. Translated: CASSEGWTSGSNTDTQYF.

The CDR3 here is CASSSGTSTDTQYF. CDR3 in DNA: TGCGCCAGCAGCTCCGGGACTAGCACAGATACGCAGTATTTT. V gene TRBV5-1 combines with J gene TRBJ2-3, with a weak D call TRBD2 (6 bases). CDR3 length: 14 residues. V was pared by 3 bases and J by 0 bases, with 8 bases between. Germline assignment: CDR1 SGHRS and CDR2 YFSETQ.

V is TRBV6-5 and J is TRBJ2-1; 8 nucleotides match TRBD1. CDR1 and CDR2 from the germline V gene are MNHEY and SVGAGI. The CDR3 length is 15 residues. J lost 7 bases, V lost 8 bases, and 13 bases had no gene match. The CDR3 DNA reads as TGTGCCAGCCCACACTACAGGGGGAGATTGAATGAGCAGTTCTTC. Residues: CASPHYRGRLNEQFF.

J is TRBJ1-5 and V is TRBV25-1, with 8 bases fitting TRBD1. The trim removed 1 base at V and 5 bases at J, leaving 7 bases unmatched. The CDR3 covers 16 residues. Germline CDR1 MGHDK, CDR2 SYGVNS. The CDR3 nucleotides are TGTGCCAGCAGTGAATCAGGGGGCGGCCGAGATCAGCCCCAGCATTTT. Protein product: CASSESGGGRDQPQHF. Supplemented by reference TRBV25-1 and TRBJ1-5, the full variable domain reads EADIYQTPRYLVIGTGKKITLECSQTMGHDKMYWYQQDPGMELHLIHYSYGVNSTEKGDLSSESTVSRIRTEHFPLTLESARPSHTSQYLCASSESGGGRDQPQHFGDGTRLSIL.

The chain uses TRBV7-2 and TRBJ2-7; TRBD1 agrees at 8 bases. With V trimmed by 6 bases and J by 6 bases, 10 bases remained unmatched. The CDR3 is 14 amino acids. Germline CDR1 SGHTA, CDR2 FQGNSA. The CDR3 DNA is TGTGCCAGCAGGAGGGACAGGCGGGTAGCCGAGCAGTACTTC. This sequence encodes CASRRDRRVAEQYF.

The chain links TRBV6-5 to TRBJ2-5, with a possible D match to TRBD1 (6 bases). CDR3 length: 14 amino acids. V was cut by 6 bases and J by 4 bases, with 15 bases left in between. In germline, CDR1 is MNHEY, CDR2 SVGAGI. In DNA, the CDR3 is TGTGCCAGCAGCACAACAGGGATCCGAGAGACCCAGTACTTC. Translating gives CASSTTGIRETQYF.

J is TRBJ2-3 and V is TRBV29-1, with TRBD2 matching 12 bases. V dropped 4 bases and J dropped 9; count of bases not matched to a gene: 14. The CDR3 covers 16 residues. Germline values: CDR1 SQVTM, CDR2 ANQGSEA. The CDR3 is CSVASTSGGPGGTQYF. Written as DNA, the CDR3 is TGCAGCGTTGCTTCCACTAGCGGGGGGCCCGGGGGGACGCAGTATTTT.

This clone qualifies as medium-sized. This chain uses TRBV28 with TRBJ2-7; TRBD1 agrees at 7 bases. Germline trimming cut 5 bases from V and 3 bases from J; bases unmatched to any gene: 7. This CDR3 is 14 amino acids long. From germline, CDR1 is MDHEN and CDR2 SYDVKM. CDR3 in DNA: TGTGCCAGCAGTACTCGGGACAGATTCTACGAGCAGTACTTC. Translated: CASSTRDRFYEQYF.

The V gene is TRBV7-2, the J gene TRBJ2-7; TRBD2 is a possible D gene (6 bases). This CDR3 is built from 13 residues. Germline V lookup: CDR1 SGHTA, CDR2 FQGNSA. V dropped 4 bases and J dropped 6 bases, with 13 bases sitting between them. The DNA for the CDR3 is TGTGCCAGCAGCTCCGGGACTCATCTCGAGCAGTACTTC. Its translation is CASSSGTHLEQYF.

This clone was counted a few times. CDR3 sequence reads: CASSPDRGNQPQHF. The CDR3 nucleotides read TGTGCCAGCAGTCCCGACAGGGGTAATCAGCCCCAGCATTTT. The chain joins TRBV28 to TRBJ1-5; 8 bases match TRBD1. Germline V lookup: CDR1 MDHEN, CDR2 SYDVKM. The CDR3 is 14 amino acids. Trimming removed 5 bases from V and 4 bases from J; junction bases left unmatched: 4.

V gene TRBV7-2 combines with J gene TRBJ1-1; TRBD1 is a possible D gene (5 bases). The CDR3 runs 13 residues. Per the germline V gene, CDR1 is SGHTA and CDR2 is FQGNSA. V lost 0 bases and J 5 bases, leaving 7 bases between the germline ends. The CDR3 DNA sequence: TGTGCCAGCAGCTTAGCGCGGGGGACTGAAGCTTTCTTT. This translates into CASSLARGTEAFF.

V and J are TRBV14 and TRBJ2-2; D call uncertain. Germline assignment: CDR1 SGHDN and CDR2 FVKESK. This CDR3 has 14 amino acids. Trimming left V 4 bases short and J 1 base short, with 7 bases between. The CDR3 protein is CASSPIQNTGELFF. CDR3 nucleotide sequence: TGTGCCAGCAGCCCGATACAGAACACCGGGGAGCTGTTTTTT.

This chain's CDR3 is CASSLGLAGGLDEQYF. The CDR3 DNA follows: TGTGCCAGCAGCTTGGGGTTAGCGGGAGGCTTGGACGAGCAGTACTTC. J is TRBJ2-7 and V is TRBV5-6; 10 nucleotides match TRBD2. CDR1 and CDR2 from the germline V gene are SGHDT and YYEEEE. The CDR3 is 16 amino acids. V shed 0 bases and J 5 bases; nucleotides not matched to a gene: 8.

This clone turned up a few times. The chain links TRBV7-3 to TRBJ1-2, with TRBD1 matching 9 bases. V lost 8 bases, J lost 7 bases, and 8 bases stayed unmatched. Germline-derived CDR1 and CDR2 are SGHTA and FQGTGA. CDR3 size: 13 residues. The CDR3 DNA follows: TGTGCCAGCGGGCCCACAGGGGGCGGTGGCTACACCTTC. This gives the protein CASGPTGGGGYTF.

This chain links TRBV27 with TRBJ2-2; no reliable D call. Germline CDR1 reads MNHEY; CDR2 reads SMNVEV (reference sequence). This CDR3 has 14 amino acids. The ends were cut back, 3 bases at V and 3 bases at J, with 8 bases in the middle. The CDR3 spells CASSFATDTGELFF. The CDR3 nucleotides are TGTGCCAGCAGTTTCGCCACAGACACCGGGGAGCTGTTTTTT.

V and J are TRBV7-9 and TRBJ1-3; tentatively, D is TRBD1 (5 bases). V was clipped by 4 bases and J by 0 bases, with 19 bases between them. The CDR3 totals 18 residues. Germline CDR1 SEHNR, CDR2 FQNEAQ (reference sequence). CDR3 sequence reads: CASSSSLGRIYSGNTIYF. DNA for the CDR3: TGTGCCAGCAGCTCCTCTTTGGGACGGATATACTCTGGAAACACCATATATTTT.

Worth noting for this clone: A junction end diverges from the germline sequence, so it may reflect a read error. The chain is built from TRBV18 and TRBJ1-3; D gene uncertain. The CDR3 length is 13 residues. Germline assignment: CDR1 KGHSH and CDR2 LQKENI. The CDR3 sequence is CASAPNAGDTIYF. CDR3 DNA sequence: TGTGCCAGCGCACCAAATGCCGGAGACACCATATATTTT.

The table lists this clone with a few counts. This rearrangement joins TRBV6-5 to TRBJ1-6, with D maybe TRBD1 (5 bases). The germline V gene has CDR1 MNHEY and CDR2 SVGAGI. Trimming cost V 1 base and J 7 bases, with 8 bases left between them. This CDR3 has 14 residues. The CDR3 sequence: CASSYLGENSPLHF. DNA of the CDR3: TGTGCCAGCAGTTACTTGGGGGAAAATTCACCCCTCCACTTT.

The chain is built from TRBV5-1 and TRBJ1-3; TRBD1 matches at 8 bases. CDR1 SGHRS and CDR2 YFSETQ come from the germline V gene. V shed 1 base and J 2 bases; nucleotides not matched to a gene: 2. CDR3 length equals 15 residues. The DNA of the CDR3 is TGCGCCAGCAGCTTGCTACAGGGGGCTGGAAACACCATATATTTT. Its translation is CASSLLQGAGNTIYF.

V and J are TRBV5-1 and TRBJ1-1; the D is unclear. The CDR3 sequence is 14 residues long. From germline, CDR1 is SGHRS and CDR2 YFSETQ. Trimming took off 1 base at V and 0 bases at J, with 7 bases between the two ends. The CDR3 loop is CASSLQPMNTEAFF. The CDR3, as DNA: TGCGCCAGCAGCTTGCAGCCTATGAACACTGAAGCTTTCTTT.

This rearrangement joins TRBV7-9 to TRBJ2-3, with 9 nucleotides matching TRBD2. Germline assignment: CDR1 SEHNR and CDR2 FQNEAQ (reference sequence). V shed 3 bases and J 0 bases; nucleotides not matched to a gene: 4. The CDR3 covers 16 residues. DNA of the CDR3: TGTGCCAGCAGCTTTCTAGCGGGGATTAGCACAGATACGCAGTATTTT. Its protein product is CASSFLAGISTDTQYF.

This chain links TRBV5-4 with TRBJ1-3; D is undetermined. Trimming removed 4 bases at V and 4 bases at J, with 12 bases between. Looked up from germline, CDR1 is SGHNT and CDR2 is YYREEE (reference sequence). The CDR3 runs to 14 residues. In nucleotides, the CDR3 is TGTGCCAGCAGCCCCGGAGGGAACGGAAACACCATATATTTT. It codes for CASSPGGNGNTIYF. Full variable domain (remainder filled in from reference TRBV5-4 and TRBJ1-3): ETGVTQSPTHLIKTRGQQVTLRCSSQSGHNTVSWYQQALGQGPQFIFQYYREEENGRGNFPPRFSGLQFPNYSSELNVNALELDDSALYLCASSPGGNGNTIYFGEGSWLTVV.

The chain has TRBV4-3 and TRBJ2-1; D might be TRBD1 or TRBD2, each matching 5 bases. Germline CDR1 reads LGHNA; CDR2 reads YSLEER. This CDR3 spans 15 amino acids. V shed 0 bases and J shed 11 bases, with 17 bases lying between them. For the CDR3, the DNA is TGCGCCAGCAGCCAAGAAGTCAGCTTACGGGACCAGCAGTTCTTC. This translates into CASSQEVSLRDQQFF.

The chain employs TRBV6-4 and TRBJ2-7; D is unresolved. V lost 8 bases to trimming and J lost 3 bases, with 8 bases between them. Germline lookup yields CDR1 MRHNA and CDR2 SNTAGT. This CDR3 is built from 11 residues. The CDR3 here is CASPAVYEQYF. The CDR3 region has the DNA TGTGCCAGCCCCGCTGTCTACGAGCAGTACTTC.

The chain is built from TRBV6-1 and TRBJ1-4; no clear D gene. Germline CDR1 and CDR2: MNHNS and SASEGT. The CDR3 is 13 amino acids. The V end lost 6 bases, the J end lost 0 bases, and 5 bases lay between the germline ends. The DNA of the CDR3 is TGTGCCAGCAGCCGTCCAACTAATGAAAAACTGTTTTTT. Its protein is CASSRPTNEKLFF.